A single sample gave rise to the 23 T cell receptor beta chains below, sequenced in a study of blood T cell repertoires in COVID-19. Produced via immunoSEQ multiplex PCR; TCRdb's table is partial and in-frame only. The sample has 200,000 to 250,000 clones; around four fifths are singletons. The sample taken for sequencing was PBMCs or T cells enriched from blood (not recorded which). These TCRs come from a man aged 35 to 55 who had recovered from COVID-19.

The chain has TRBV5-6 and TRBJ2-5; a weak D match, TRBD2 (6 bases). Germline assignment: CDR1 SGHDT and CDR2 YYEEEE. Trimming shortened V by 0 bases and J by 2 bases, and 14 bases separated the two germline ends. The CDR3 runs 16 residues. CDR3 in DNA: TGTGCCAGCAGCTTGGCGTGGCGGGGCAGGCAAGAGACCCAGTACTTC. This translates into CASSLAWRGRQETQYF.

The chain joins TRBV5-1 to TRBJ2-5; 12 nucleotides line up with TRBD2. After removal of 1 base from V and 5 bases from J, the junction contained 9 bases not matched to a gene. The CDR3 contains 17 residues. Germline-derived CDR1 and CDR2 are SGHRS and YFSETQ. CDR3: CASSLMLAGGPRETQYF. CDR3 nucleotide sequence: TGCGCCAGCAGCTTGATGCTAGCGGGAGGGCCTCGGGAGACCCAGTACTTC. The variable domain in full, completed from reference TRBV5-1 and TRBJ2-5, reads KAGVTQTPRYLIKTRGQQVTLSCSPISGHRSVSWYQQTPGQGLQFLFEYFSETQRNKGNFPGRFSGRQFSNSRSEMNVSTLELGDSALYLCASSLMLAGGPRETQYFGPGTRLLVL.

This chain connects TRBV4-1 to TRBJ2-7; perhaps TRBD2 as D (5 bases). Germline V CDR1 and CDR2: MGHRA, YSYEKL. CDR3 length equals 16 residues. The ends were cut back, 4 bases at V and 2 bases at J, with 18 bases in the middle. The CDR3 DNA reads as TGCGCCAGCAGCCGCCTAGATCTGCTAGCAACCTACGAGCAGTACTTC. Its translation is CASSRLDLLATYEQYF.

The chain has TRBV5-8 and TRBJ2-3; D possibly corresponds to TRBD2 (6 bases). Germline CDR1 and CDR2: SGHTS and YDEGEE. V lost 4 bases to trimming and J lost 3 bases, with 15 bases between them. The CDR3 spans 15 residues. The CDR3 nucleotides are TGTGCCAGCAGCCCCGGAGTAGCGGCTACAGATACGCAGTATTTT. It encodes CASSPGVAATDTQYF.

A few counts support this clone. V gene TRBV24-1 combines with J gene TRBJ1-3, with 7 bases lining up with TRBD1. V lost 6 bases to trimming and J lost 0 bases; unmatched junction nucleotides: 7. The CDR3 consists of 16 residues. The V gene's germline CDR1 is KGHDR and CDR2 SFDVKD. The CDR3, as DNA: TGTGCCACCAGTCAGACGACAGGGTTCTCTGGAAACACCATATATTTT. Its protein is CATSQTTGFSGNTIYF.

About this clone: Other DNA variants within this sample encode the same CDR3. J is TRBJ1-2 and V is TRBV28; D unresolved. Germline CDR1 is MDHEN and CDR2 is SYDVKM. The CDR3 totals 14 residues. Trimming took off 5 bases at V and 3 bases at J, with 13 bases between the two ends. In DNA form, the CDR3 reads TGTGCCAGCAGTCAAGGTCGGGGTGACTATGGCTACACCTTC. It is translated as CASSQGRGDYGYTF.

This chain joins TRBV7-3 and TRBJ1-1, with 7 bases that match TRBD1. Trimming took 4 bases from V and 9 from J; bases not matched to a gene: 8. This CDR3 comprises 13 residues. Germline values: CDR1 SGHTA, CDR2 FQGTGA. The CDR3 loop is CASSSNQGDQAFF. CDR3 bases: TGTGCCAGCAGCTCCAATCAGGGGGACCAAGCTTTCTTT.

The rearrangement links TRBV5-4 to TRBJ2-7, with D perhaps TRBD1 (5 bases). The V and J ends lost 0 bases and 2 bases respectively, with 12 bases between them. Looked up from germline, CDR1 is SGHNT and CDR2 is YYREEE (reference sequence). This CDR3 comprises 15 residues. CDR3 DNA: TGTGCCAGCAGCTTGGGATCAGGGCGTCCCTACGAGCAGTACTTC. This encodes CASSLGSGRPYEQYF.

The chain combines TRBV7-2 with TRBJ2-3; the D gene is possibly TRBD2 (6 bases). The V end was cut by 1 base, the J end by 5 bases, with 13 bases between. The V gene's germline CDR1 is SGHTA and CDR2 FQGNSA. This CDR3 contains 15 residues. The CDR3 region is CASSLGSRGVDTQYF. CDR3 bases: TGTGCCAGCAGCTTAGGAAGTCGCGGGGTAGATACGCAGTATTTT.

This chain links TRBV7-7 with TRBJ2-5, with 7 bases matching TRBD1. Per the germline V gene, CDR1 is SSHAT and CDR2 is FNYEAQ (reference sequence). Losses at the gene ends were 4 bases for V and 3 bases for J; bases not matched to a gene: 5. The CDR3 contains 14 residues. The CDR3 DNA follows: TGTGCCAGCAGCTCGACGACAGGGAAAGAGACCCAGTACTTC. It is translated as CASSSTTGKETQYF.

The chain couples TRBV28 to TRBJ2-2; D might be TRBD1 (6 bases). Trimming took 2 bases from V and 8 from J, leaving 9 bases between them. CDR1 and CDR2 (germline): MDHEN, SYDVKM. The CDR3 spans 13 residues. CDR3: CASSLGGPGELFF. Here the CDR3 DNA reads TGTGCCAGCAGTTTAGGGGGCCCGGGGGAGCTGTTTTTT.

V and J are TRBV7-9 and TRBJ1-1; 7 bases are a match to TRBD1. The CDR3 extends over 13 amino acids. V dropped 5 bases and J dropped 5; count of bases not matched to a gene: 5. In germline, CDR1 is SEHNR, CDR2 FQNEAQ (reference sequence). The CDR3 protein is CASSLEQGTEAFF. Written as DNA, the CDR3 is TGTGCCAGCAGCCTGGAACAGGGGACTGAAGCTTTCTTT.

The chain combines TRBV7-8 with TRBJ2-1, with 8 bases fitting TRBD1. This CDR3 has 18 residues. The germline gives CDR1 SGHVS, CDR2 FQNEAQ. The J segment lost 6 bases and the V segment lost 5 bases, leaving 18 bases of the junction unmatched. CDR3 sequence reads: CASSPSFSGTGAVNEQFF. CDR3 DNA: TGTGCCAGCAGCCCCTCCTTCTCCGGGACAGGTGCGGTCAATGAGCAGTTCTTC.

The chain is built from TRBV24-1 and TRBJ2-3; 8 bases agree with TRBD1. V gave up 3 bases and J gave up 4 bases; unmatched junction bases: 8. The CDR3 is made up of 16 amino acids. From germline, CDR1 is KGHDR and CDR2 SFDVKD. The CDR3 region has the DNA TGTGCCACCAGTGATGGCGACAGGGGTTTTGCAGATACGCAGTATTTT. Amino acids: CATSDGDRGFADTQYF.

This chain joins TRBV5-1 and TRBJ2-2; the D gene is possibly TRBD2 (5 bases). This CDR3 spans 14 amino acids. The V end was cut by 0 bases, the J end by 5 bases, with 8 bases between. The germline gives CDR1 SGHRS, CDR2 YFSETQ. As DNA, the CDR3 is TGCGCCAGCAGCTTGGGTCCGGGAACCGGGGAGCTGTTTTTT. Translating gives CASSLGPGTGELFF.

The chain uses TRBV12-3 or TRBV12-4 and TRBJ1-1; 9 positions agree with TRBD1. The junction had 6 bases not matched to a gene; V was cut back by 6 bases and J by 7 bases. This CDR3 has 13 amino acids. The CDR3 loop is CASSLDRGHEAFF. The CDR3 nucleotides are TGTGCCAGCAGCCTGGACAGGGGCCATGAAGCTTTCTTT.

The gene calls are TRBV5-4 and TRBJ2-7, with D tentatively TRBD2 (6 bases). This CDR3 contains 13 residues. Trimming removed 0 bases at V and 7 bases at J, with 11 bases between. Germline lookup yields CDR1 SGHNT and CDR2 YYREEE (reference sequence). In nucleotides, the CDR3 is TGTGCCAGCAGCTTGGTGGCGGGGTATGAGCAGTACTTC. Its protein is CASSLVAGYEQYF.

The chain has TRBV18 and TRBJ1-1, with 7 bases that match TRBD1. This CDR3 region has 16 residues. J gave up 3 bases and V 6 bases, and 13 bases lay outside the gene matches. Germline V gene data show CDR1 as KGHSH and CDR2 as LQKENI. For the CDR3, the DNA is TGTGCCAGCTCTCCCACCCCCCAGGGGGAAGACACTGAAGCTTTCTTT. As protein: CASSPTPQGEDTEAFF.

In its sample, this clone was seen once. CDR3: CASIPGNYGYTF. The CDR3 coding sequence is TGTGCCAGCATACCGGGTAACTATGGCTACACCTTC. V and J are TRBV2 and TRBJ1-2; D is undetermined. This CDR3 has 12 residues. The germline V and J ends were trimmed by 7 bases and 1 base, with 7 bases remaining between them. Per the germline V gene, CDR1 is SNHLY and CDR2 is FYNNEI. Together with reference TRBV2 and TRBJ1-2, the CDR3 gives the full variable domain: EPEVTQTPSHQVTQMGQEVILRCVPISNHLYFYWYRQILGQKVEFLVSFYNNEISEKSEIFDDQFSVERPDGSNFTLKIRSTKLEDSAMYFCASIPGNYGYTFGSGTRLTVV.

The CDR3 DNA is TGTGCCAGTAGTATCACAGGGGGGAAAAACACTGAAGCTTTCTTT. Translation: CASSITGGKNTEAFF. The chain joins TRBV19 to TRBJ1-1; 8 nucleotides agree with TRBD1. The germline CDR1 and CDR2 sequences are LNHDA and SQIVND (reference sequence). This CDR3 comprises 15 residues. J was trimmed by 2 bases and V by 3 bases; bases with no gene match: 5. Complete variable domain (other parts from reference TRBV19 and TRBJ1-1): DGGITQSPKYLFRKEGQNVTLSCEQNLNHDAMYWYRQDPGQGLRLIYYSQIVNDFQKGDIAEGYSVSREKKESFPLTVTSAQKNPTAFYLCASSITGGKNTEAFFGQGTRLTVV.

V gene TRBV4-2 combines with J gene TRBJ2-3, with no clear D. This CDR3 spans 14 amino acids. Germline V CDR1 and CDR2: LGHNA, YNFKEQ. V was pared by 0 bases and J by 12 bases, with 16 bases between. The CDR3 loop is CASSQDLLDSIQYF. The CDR3 nucleotides are TGTGCCAGCAGCCAAGATTTATTAGATTCAATTCAGTATTTT.

This clone occurred a few times. The rearrangement links TRBV30 to TRBJ1-1, with a possible D match to TRBD1 (5 bases). The germline V gene encodes CDR1 GTSNPN and CDR2 SVGIG (reference sequence). This CDR3 contains 13 residues. Trimming took off 2 bases at V and 7 bases at J, with 14 bases between the two ends. The CDR3 is CAWSKFGGDEAFF. Written as DNA, the CDR3 is TGTGCCTGGAGTAAGTTCGGGGGTGATGAAGCTTTCTTT.

This clone showed up just once. The V call is TRBV19, the J call TRBJ1-6; D remains ambiguous. Germline V gives CDR1 LNHDA, CDR2 SQIVND (reference sequence). The CDR3 loop spans 15 amino acids. V gave up 5 bases and J gave up 9 bases, with 17 bases separating them. The CDR3 here is CASSPRAREGSPLHF. The CDR3 bases are TGTGCCAGTAGTCCGAGGGCCCGGGAAGGTTCACCCCTCCACTTT.